Listed below are T cell receptor beta chains from one sample, sequenced in a study of cytomegalovirus exposure and HLA in healthy donors. Only in-frame clones appear in the TCRdb table, and some are missing; sequencing was by immunoSEQ multiplex PCR. Of around 150,000 clones listed, 80% to 85% are singletons. The source material was PBMCs. The receptors originated from a boy aged 2 to 10 in good health and CMV-seronegative. Each CDR3 is given without its conserved first and last residue. Fields, in order: D gene, V gene, J gene, CDR3 protein. D genes are given only for firm matches.

NA	TRBV19	TRBJ1-1	ASSGLLVEAF
NA	TRBV7-9	TRBJ2-2	ASSLGSPSHPGGLF
NA	TRBV2	TRBJ1-4	ASSARDKTNEKLF
NA	TRBV27	TRBJ1-1	ASSLARGDTEAF
TRBD2	TRBV4-1	TRBJ2-3	ASRFVAGGSTDTQY
NA	TRBV18	TRBJ2-5	ASSPPSAEETQY
TRBD1	TRBV2	TRBJ1-5	ASSVGQGNNQPQH
NA	TRBV7-8	TRBJ1-1	ASSPGPGTEAF
TRBD2	TRBV6-4	TRBJ2-1	ASSVLGGGADEQF
NA	TRBV27	TRBJ2-6	ASRGQLSQPLSGANVLT
NA	TRBV29-1	TRBJ1-5	SVGGRGNQPQH
TRBD1	TRBV27	TRBJ2-1	ASSSWTGSVNEQF
TRBD1	TRBV5-4	TRBJ2-2	ASSFPNTGVRGGGELF
NA	TRBV19	TRBJ1-2	ASSIDWPGTGYT
NA	TRBV7-6	TRBJ1-3	ASSPTASGNTIY
TRBD1	TRBV4-1	TRBJ1-5	ASGQGIPLSNQPQH
TRBD1	TRBV9	TRBJ1-1	ASSSSTGPPAF